This entry lists 21 T cell receptor beta chains sequenced from one sample in a study of monozygotic twins with inflammatory bowel disease. TCRdb reprocessed the 5' RACE reads; each CDR3 protein has one entry and no DNA is given. The sample data list more than 350,000 distinct CDR3 sequences. Material: blood. The receptors originated from a human donor with ulcerative colitis or Crohn's disease, or a healthy co-twin of an affected twin (not recorded which).

This CDR3 reads CASSSQGALDEQFF. The rearrangement links TRBV27 to TRBJ2-1. Germline CDR1 is MNHEY and CDR2 is SMNVEV (reference sequence). CDR3 size: 14 residues.

This chain uses TRBV20-1 with TRBJ2-5; TCRdb's D call, TRBD2, is unchecked because there is no DNA. The germline V gene has CDR1 DFQATT and CDR2 SNEGSKA (reference sequence). This CDR3 has 17 amino acids. This CDR3 is CSARDNLAGGGEETQYF.

The chain employs TRBV20-1 and TRBJ1-1; TCRdb gives TRBD1 as the D gene, but with no DNA this cannot be confirmed. The CDR3 totals 15 residues. Looked up from germline, CDR1 is DFQATT and CDR2 is SNEGSKA (reference sequence). CDR3 amino acids: CSAGRDRGLNTEAFF.

The CDR3 spells CASSRTGQLFF. The rearrangement uses TRBV3-1 and TRBJ2-2. Looked up from germline, CDR1 is LGHDT and CDR2 is YNNKEL (reference sequence). The CDR3 is made up of 11 amino acids.

The CDR3 loop reads CASSYSTGGANIQYF. The J gene is TRBJ2-4, the V gene TRBV6-5; TCRdb indicates TRBD1, and absent DNA this call remains unverified. CDR1 is MNHEY, CDR2 SVGAGI, per germline. The CDR3 contains 15 residues.

The rearrangement uses TRBV20-1 and TRBJ2-7; the TCRdb call, TRBD2, lacks DNA for checking. Germline loops: CDR1 DFQATT, CDR2 SNEGSKA (reference sequence). This CDR3 comprises 15 residues. CDR3 in amino acids: CSAVKGTSGNHEQYF.

The rearrangement uses TRBV6-1 and TRBJ2-7; as DNA is missing, the TRBD1 call by TCRdb cannot be tested. Germline V gives CDR1 MNHNS, CDR2 SASEGT. The length of the CDR3 is 16 residues. This CDR3 reads CASSEAQGATSYEQYF.

V usage is TRBV6-5 and J usage is TRBJ2-2; without DNA, the TCRdb call of TRBD1 cannot be checked. CDR1 is MNHEY, CDR2 SVGAGI, per germline. The CDR3 runs to 17 residues. The CDR3 reads CASSRDRGHLGTGELFF.

The V gene is TRBV18, the J gene TRBJ2-3; with no DNA, the TCRdb D assignment of TRBD2 cannot be verified. In germline, CDR1 is KGHSH, CDR2 LQKENI. The CDR3 contains 17 residues. CDR3 loop: CASSRSTSGGTMDTQYF.

CDR3 loop: CASSLGLTQETQYF. The chain couples TRBV5-6 to TRBJ2-5. The length of the CDR3 is 14 residues. From germline, CDR1 is SGHDT and CDR2 YYEEEE.

CDR3 loop: CASTGTLLSTDTQYF. The rearrangement links TRBV10-2 to TRBJ2-3; lacking DNA, the TRBD1 call made by TCRdb goes unchecked. Looked up from germline, CDR1 is WSHSY and CDR2 is SAAADI. This CDR3 has 15 residues.

The V and J genes are TRBV12-3 or TRBV12-4 and TRBJ2-4; the TRBD2 assignment by TCRdb is unverifiable without DNA. This CDR3 spans 15 amino acids. CDR3 sequence: CASSPRSGAKNIQYF.

The gene calls are TRBV18 and TRBJ2-1; absent DNA, TCRdb's TRBD1 call cannot be checked. Per germline, CDR1 KGHSH and CDR2 LQKENI. CDR3 length equals 16 residues. Here the CDR3 reads CASSLDRDKGYNEQFF. Based on the CDR3 plus reference TRBV18 and TRBJ2-1, the full variable domain is NAGVMQNPRHLVRRRGQEARLRCSPMKGHSHVYWYRQLPEEGLKFMVYLQKENIIDESGMPKERFSAEFPKEGPSILRIQQVVRGDSAAYFCASSLDRDKGYNEQFFGPGTRLTVL.

CDR3 amino acids: CASSLSAGGNEQYF. V is TRBV18 and J is TRBJ2-7; TCRdb proposes TRBD1, but this gene call is untestable without DNA. There are 14 residues in the CDR3. In germline, CDR1 is KGHSH, CDR2 LQKENI.

The chain carries TRBV14 and TRBJ2-7. Germline V lookup: CDR1 SGHDN, CDR2 FVKESK. The CDR3 consists of 12 residues. This chain's CDR3 is CASSQEGNEQYF.

The CDR3 loop is CASSLVVTGELFF. The chain joins TRBV5-1 to TRBJ2-2. The CDR3 is 13 residues long. Germline V gene sequence: CDR1 SGHRS, CDR2 YFSETQ.

The chain links TRBV7-8 to TRBJ1-3. CDR1 and CDR2 from the germline V gene are SGHVS and FQNEAQ. The CDR3 covers 16 residues. CDR3 residues: CASSLDHPYSGNTIYF.

The rearrangement links TRBV5-1 to TRBJ2-4; no DNA is available, so the TRBD1 call from TCRdb remains unchecked. Germline assignment: CDR1 SGHRS and CDR2 YFSETQ. CDR3 length: 13 amino acids. The CDR3 loop reads CASSQDTQNIQYF.

The gene calls are TRBV5-4 and TRBJ2-5; TCRdb picks TRBD2, but there is no DNA to check that call. Germline V gene data show CDR1 as SGHNT and CDR2 as YYREEE (reference sequence). This CDR3 has 16 residues. Here the CDR3 reads CASSRPRSGRGETQYF.

The chain uses TRBV3-1 and TRBJ2-2; with no DNA, the TCRdb D assignment of TRBD1 cannot be verified. Germline CDR1 LGHDT, CDR2 YNNKEL (reference sequence). This CDR3 region has 17 residues. CDR3 amino acids: CASSQGVSGTTTGELFF.

This rearrangement joins TRBV3-1 to TRBJ2-1. CDR3 length equals 14 residues. The germline CDR1 and CDR2 sequences are LGHDT and YNNKEL (reference sequence). CDR3 loop: CASSQGLSLNEQFF.